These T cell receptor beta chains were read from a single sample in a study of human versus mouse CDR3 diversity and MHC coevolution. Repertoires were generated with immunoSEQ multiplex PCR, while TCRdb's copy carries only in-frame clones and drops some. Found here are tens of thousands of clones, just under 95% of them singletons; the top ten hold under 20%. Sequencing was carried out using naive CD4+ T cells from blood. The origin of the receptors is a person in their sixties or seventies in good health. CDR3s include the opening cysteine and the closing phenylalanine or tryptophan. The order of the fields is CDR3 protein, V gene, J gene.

CASSLLAGGPRNTGELFF	TRBV5-1	TRBJ2-2
CASSNLPDGDEQYF	TRBV6-6	TRBJ2-7
CASSLAPDRDFEQYF	TRBV11-2	TRBJ2-7
CASSLGQGGYEQYF	TRBV18	.
CSGAGGLAGMAPYNEQFF	TRBV29-1	TRBJ2-1
CASIRDRGATEAFF	TRBV6-1	TRBJ1-1
CASRPSGRWDEQFF	TRBV27	TRBJ2-1
CASSRQGQAYEQYF	TRBV14	TRBJ2-7
CSATRRGTGGTEAFF	TRBV29-1	TRBJ1-1
CSALAHRGLYTEAFF	TRBV29-1	TRBJ1-1
CASSFRVTMNSGANVLTF	TRBV5-6	TRBJ2-6
CASNTGQETQYF	TRBV2	TRBJ2-5
CASSLPGGSYEQYF	TRBV14	TRBJ2-7
CASSQDRGLAYNEQFF	TRBV4-1	TRBJ2-1
CASSLAGSGSSETQYF	TRBV11-2	TRBJ2-5
CASSLPSYNSPLHF	TRBV28	TRBJ1-6
CATSRVVSPENTEAFF	TRBV15	TRBJ1-1
CASSSQTSGSLTGELFF	TRBV5-1	TRBJ2-2
CASSFVPGQSGELFF	TRBV5-5	TRBJ2-2
CASSVGGGGIQETQYF	TRBV9	TRBJ2-5
CASSAGDLTGNTIYF	TRBV9	TRBJ1-3
CASREAEGGETQYF	TRBV2	TRBJ2-5
CASSGGEETQYF	TRBV5-1	TRBJ2-5
CAWSGAGETQYF	TRBV30	TRBJ2-5
CASSLERGGQFF	TRBV5-8	TRBJ2-1
CASSLDRGSSYEQYF	TRBV11-2	TRBJ2-7
CASSPLAGVSTGELFF	TRBV7-3	TRBJ2-2